This TCR beta chain was recorded in a study of blood T cell repertoires in COVID-19. The CDR3 spans 14 residues. V dropped 4 bases and J dropped 0 bases, with 10 bases sitting between them. The V gene's germline CDR1 is MNHEY and CDR2 SVGAGI. Sequencing was performed with immunoSEQ multiplex PCR; in TCRdb, only in-frame clones are kept and a portion is missing. This table has 60,000 to 80,000 clones, roughly 92% appearing once. The chain joins TRBV6-5 to TRBJ2-7; TRBD2 might be the D (5 bases). Specimen: peripheral blood. The receptor's source is a human donor in a cohort sampled during active COVID-19. The CDR3 DNA is TGTGCCAGCAGTTTGCTAGCCCCCTCCTACGAGCAGTACTTC. This sequence encodes CASSLLAPSYEQYF.